The 23 T cell receptor beta chains listed next were all sequenced from one sample in a study of cytomegalovirus exposure and HLA in healthy donors. PCR was performed using 60 Vbeta and 13 Jbeta primers. Sequencing was performed with immunoSEQ multiplex PCR; in TCRdb, only in-frame clones are kept and a portion is missing. The sample yields 210,000 or so clones, around four fifths seen once. Input material: PBMCs. The receptors derive from a middle-aged woman in good health and CMV-seronegative.

The genes are TRBV30 and TRBJ2-1; D remains ambiguous. The CDR3 is made up of 11 amino acids. CDR1 and CDR2 (germline): GTSNPN, SVGIG (reference sequence). The germline V and J ends were trimmed by 1 base and 9 bases, with 7 bases remaining between them. In DNA, the CDR3 is TGTGCCTGGAGTGGAGAGGCTGAGCAGTTCTTC. Protein: CAWSGEAEQFF.

This chain uses TRBV4-3 with TRBJ2-3, with D perhaps matching TRBD1 (5 bases). The CDR3 consists of 17 residues. In germline, CDR1 is LGHNA, CDR2 YSLEER. With 1 base removed from V and 2 bases from J, the gap between germline ends came to 16 bases. The CDR3 DNA follows: TGCGCCAGCAGCCAAGGGGGCTGGGGAATTGACACAGATACGCAGTATTTT. Translated: CASSQGGWGIDTDTQYF.

The chain has TRBV6-5 and TRBJ2-2, with D possibly matching TRBD1 (6 bases). From germline, CDR1 is MNHEY and CDR2 SVGAGI. The CDR3 covers 15 residues. The V and J ends lost 6 bases and 3 bases respectively, with 14 bases between them. CDR3 DNA sequence: TGTGCCAGCAGCCTCGACAGGTCCGACACCGGGGAGCTGTTTTTT. Translation: CASSLDRSDTGELFF.

The CDR3 reads CASSPGLAGGLGNIQYF. DNA of the CDR3: TGTGCCAGCAGCCCGGGACTAGCGGGGGGGCTTGGAAACATTCAGTACTTC. The rearrangement uses TRBV9 and TRBJ2-4; TRBD2 matches 16 bases. The CDR3 consists of 17 residues. The germline V gene encodes CDR1 SGDLS and CDR2 YYNGEE. The V segment lost 4 bases and the J segment 6 bases; nucleotides outside the gene matches: 7.

This clone was found a few times. The chain couples TRBV6-5 to TRBJ1-4; no definite D call. With 6 bases removed from V and 4 bases from J, the gap between germline ends came to 9 bases. CDR3 length: 13 amino acids. The germline CDR1 and CDR2 sequences are MNHEY and SVGAGI. The CDR3 reads CASSGDVNEKLFF. CDR3 nucleotides: TGTGCCAGCAGCGGGGATGTTAATGAAAAACTGTTTTTT.

V usage is TRBV15 and J usage is TRBJ2-2, with a weak D call TRBD1 (6 bases). This CDR3 is 15 amino acids long. Trimming shortened V by 5 bases and J by 8 bases, and 18 bases separated the two germline ends. Germline loops: CDR1 LNHNV, CDR2 YYDKDF (reference sequence). DNA for the CDR3: TGTGCCACCAGCGTGGACAGAGGTGCTTCGGGGGAGCTGTTTTTT. Protein: CATSVDRGASGELFF.

The chain links TRBV11-3 to TRBJ2-5; D possibly corresponds to TRBD1 (6 bases). V was clipped by 1 base and J by 4 bases, with 19 bases between them. The germline gives CDR1 SGHNT, CDR2 YENEEA. This CDR3 has 17 amino acids. CDR3 DNA: TGTGCCAGCAGCTTAGTAGTTGGGGGCAGTTCGGGAGAGACCCAGTACTTC. Translating gives CASSLVVGGSSGETQYF.

The chain combines TRBV5-1 with TRBJ2-7; possible D gene TRBD2, 5 bases. The V end lost 4 bases, the J end lost 2 bases, and 13 bases lay between the germline ends. Germline values: CDR1 SGHRS, CDR2 YFSETQ. This CDR3 contains 14 residues. In DNA form, the CDR3 reads TGCGCCAGCAGCCCGGACTCTATCACCTACGAGCAGTACTTC. Amino acid sequence: CASSPDSITYEQYF.

This clone was observed a handful of times. This sequence joins TRBV30 and TRBJ1-1; possibly TRBD1 for D (5 bases). The V gene's germline CDR1 is GTSNPN and CDR2 SVGIG (reference sequence). The CDR3 is made up of 12 amino acids. With 3 bases removed from V and 4 bases from J, the gap between germline ends came to 9 bases. The CDR3 reads CAWRVGATEAFF. The CDR3 DNA reads as TGTGCCTGGAGAGTAGGGGCCACTGAAGCTTTCTTT.

This clone was seen only a few times. V usage is TRBV7-6 and J usage is TRBJ1-1; D not resolved. V lost 1 base to trimming and J lost 0 bases, with 9 bases between them. The CDR3 has 15 residues. CDR1 is SGHVS and CDR2 is FNYEAQ in the germline V gene. This CDR3 reads CASSLVGGMNTEAFF. The DNA for the CDR3 is TGTGCCAGCAGCTTAGTCGGAGGAATGAACACTGAAGCTTTCTTT. The variable domain in full, with the rest retrieved from reference TRBV7-6 and TRBJ1-1, is GAGVSQSPRYKVTKRGQDVALRCDPISGHVSLYWYRQALGQGPEFLTYFNYEAQQDKSGLPNDRFSAERPEGSISTLTIQRTEQRDSAMYRCASSLVGGMNTEAFFGQGTRLTVV.

The chain carries TRBV6-1 and TRBJ1-1; possibly TRBD1 for D (6 bases). Germline V gene data show CDR1 as MNHNS and CDR2 as SASEGT. There are 13 residues in the CDR3. Trimming took off 8 bases at V and 1 base at J, with 11 bases between the two ends. The CDR3 protein is CASHRTANTEAFF. CDR3 sequence (DNA): TGTGCCAGCCATCGGACAGCGAACACTGAAGCTTTCTTT.

The gene calls are TRBV10-1 and TRBJ2-3; TRBD2 matches 7 bases. This CDR3 spans 14 amino acids. V lost 7 bases and J lost 6; bases outside the gene matches: 10. Germline V gene sequence: CDR1 WNHNN, CDR2 SYGVQD (reference sequence). The CDR3 nucleotides are TGCGCCAGCACCCAGGGAGGGGATGTGGATACGCAGTATTTT. This encodes CASTQGGDVDTQYF.

The V call is TRBV11-3, the J call TRBJ2-1; 9 nucleotides align to TRBD2. The CDR3 has 16 amino acids. From germline, CDR1 is SGHNT and CDR2 YENEEA. J was trimmed by 6 bases and V by 1 base; bases with no gene match: 7. DNA for the CDR3: TGTGCCAGCAGCTTAGCGCTAGCGGGGCTTTTCAATGAGCAGTTCTTC. It specifies CASSLALAGLFNEQFF.

In this sample, this clone turned up a few times. The chain has TRBV6-6 and TRBJ2-7; D call uncertain. The CDR3 totals 12 residues. Germline V CDR1 and CDR2: MNHNY, SVGAGI (reference sequence). Trimming took 2 bases from V and 6 from J, leaving 8 bases between them. The CDR3 here is CASSYERFEQYF. In DNA form, the CDR3 reads TGTGCCAGCAGTTACGAGCGCTTCGAGCAGTACTTC.

The rearrangement joins TRBV9 to TRBJ1-6; D is perhaps TRBD1 (5 bases). CDR1 and CDR2 (germline): SGDLS, YYNGEE. CDR3 length: 16 residues. Deletions cut 4 bases from V and 9 bases from J, with 20 bases between. The CDR3 nucleotides read TGTGCCAGCAGCATGAGAGACAGTGGGTCCGGTTCACCCCTCCACTTT. It encodes CASSMRDSGSGSPLHF.

This clone has just one count. This rearrangement joins TRBV13 to TRBJ2-1; maybe TRBD1 (7 bases). Between the trimmed V and J ends, which lost 2 bases and 7 bases, there was a span of 9 bases. The CDR3 consists of 13 residues. Germline CDR1 and CDR2: PRHDT and FYEKMQ (reference sequence). In DNA form, the CDR3 reads TGTGCCAGCAGCTTACCAGGGGGGAATGAGCAGTTCTTC. Translated, it gives CASSLPGGNEQFF.

This chain joins TRBV6-5 and TRBJ1-2, with 8 bases identical to TRBD1. The CDR3 has 13 residues. CDR1 is MNHEY, CDR2 SVGAGI, per germline. V dropped 5 bases and J dropped 2; count of bases not matched to a gene: 1. CDR3 DNA: TGTGCCAGCAGTAGGACAGGGAACTATGGCTACACCTTC. Encoded protein: CASSRTGNYGYTF.

This clone has just one count. The J gene is TRBJ1-5, the V gene TRBV2; D remains ambiguous. Between the trimmed V and J ends, which lost 1 base and 4 bases, there was a span of 11 bases. Germline CDR1 is SNHLY and CDR2 is FYNNEI. This CDR3 is 15 amino acids long. DNA of the CDR3: TGTGCCAGCAGTGAAGAAACAGTTATAAATCAGCCCCAGCATTTT. The encoded protein is CASSEETVINQPQHF. The variable domain in full, with the rest retrieved from reference TRBV2 and TRBJ1-5, is EPEVTQTPSHQVTQMGQEVILRCVPISNHLYFYWYRQILGQKVEFLVSFYNNEISEKSEIFDDQFSVERPDGSNFTLKIRSTKLEDSAMYFCASSEETVINQPQHFGDGTRLSIL.

The CDR3 DNA is TGTGCCAGCAGAGGGGGGGGGTTATCCGATGAAGCTTTCTTT. Amino acids: CASRGGGLSDEAFF. The chain recombines TRBV2 with TRBJ1-1; TRBD1 is a possible D gene (6 bases). The V end was cut by 6 bases, the J end by 7 bases, with 18 bases between. The CDR3 sequence is 14 residues long. Germline CDR1 and CDR2: SNHLY and FYNNEI.

The chain is built from TRBV10-3 and TRBJ1-1, with D tentatively TRBD1 (6 bases). Per the germline V gene, CDR1 is ENHRY and CDR2 is SYGVKD. CDR3 length: 13 residues. Trimming removed 6 bases at V and 6 bases at J, with 14 bases between. This CDR3 is CAIRGGGGAEAFF. In nucleotides, the CDR3 is TGTGCCATCAGGGGAGGGGGTGGTGCTGAAGCTTTCTTT.

The chain recombines TRBV7-9 with TRBJ1-1; D is perhaps TRBD1 (5 bases). CDR1 is SEHNR and CDR2 is FQNEAQ in the germline V gene (reference sequence). This CDR3 has 15 residues. The V gene lost 3 bases and the J gene lost 1 base, with 12 bases spanning the gap. The CDR3 region has the DNA TGTGCCAGCAGCTTTCCGGGACTTCGGAACACTGAAGCTTTCTTT. This codes for CASSFPGLRNTEAFF.

The V and J genes are TRBV7-2 and TRBJ1-6; D gene unclear. This CDR3 is 14 amino acids long. Germline CDR1 and CDR2: SGHTA and FQGNSA. V dropped 5 bases and J dropped 9 bases, with 14 bases sitting between them. CDR3 in amino acids: CASSLSGPGSPLHF. The CDR3 nucleotides read TGTGCCAGCAGCCTCAGCGGCCCGGGTTCACCCCTCCACTTT.

This clone was seen a few times. The rearrangement joins TRBV7-9 to TRBJ1-1, with a possible D match to TRBD1 (5 bases). The CDR3 has 12 residues. V was shortened by 7 bases and J by 4 bases, with 10 bases between the two germline ends. Looked up from germline, CDR1 is SEHNR and CDR2 is FQNEAQ (reference sequence). CDR3 sequence reads: CASTYGGTEAFF. The CDR3 region has the DNA TGTGCCAGCACTTACGGGGGCACTGAAGCTTTCTTT.